One and the same sample provided the 2 T cell receptor beta chains below, sequenced in a study of blood T cell repertoires in COVID-19 (TCRdb year 2020). The protocol used for the library was the immunoSEQ multiplex PCR assay. TCRdb retrieved this table from immuneACCESS and kept in-frame rearrangements only. Not all clones are present; in checked studies, unresolved V genes account for under half, and no reason is known for the remainder. This sample lists 200,000 to 300,000 clones; approximately 91% were detected once. Roughly 0.8% of the sample lies in the top ten. Sequencing used peripheral blood. These receptors all come from a woman aged 25 to 39 with acute or convalescent COVID-19.

V is TRBV14 and J is TRBJ2-1; 7 bases are a match to TRBD2. Germline loops: CDR1 SGHDN, CDR2 FVKESK. Germline trimming cut 0 bases from V and 9 bases from J; bases unmatched to any gene: 2. The CDR3 is 13 residues long. This CDR3 is CASSQEWGGEQFF. CDR3 coding DNA: TGTGCCAGCAGCCAAGAATGGGGGGGTGAGCAGTTCTTC. The full variable domain, rest sourced from reference TRBV14 and TRBJ2-1, is EAGVTQFPSHSVIEKGQTVTLRCDPISGHDNLYWYRRVMGKEIKFLLHFVKESKQDESGMPNNRFLAERTGGTYSTLKVQPAELEDSGVYFCASSQEWGGEQFFGPGTRLTVL.

The rearrangement links TRBV11-2 to TRBJ2-7, with 11 bases matching TRBD2. CDR1 is SGHAT, CDR2 FQNNGV, per germline. CDR3 length: 15 amino acids. V was clipped by 2 bases and J by 1 base; unmatched bases: 1. The CDR3 coding sequence is TGTGCCAGCAGCTTACTAGCGGGGGGATCCTACGAGCAGTACTTC. It yields the protein CASSLLAGGSYEQYF.